The 8 T cell receptor beta chains below all came from one sample that was sequenced in a study of blood T cell repertoires in COVID-19. Profiled with immunoSEQ multiplex PCR; TCRdb holds only in-frame clones, not every one. The sample holds tens of thousands of clones, more than 90% seen once. The sample comprised peripheral blood. Receptors were obtained from a man aged 55-75 years with acute or convalescent COVID-19.

V and J are TRBV28 and TRBJ1-2, with D hard to call. The germline V gene has CDR1 MDHEN and CDR2 SYDVKM. V was shortened by 5 bases and J by 6 bases, with 16 bases between the two germline ends. The CDR3 runs to 14 residues. CDR3 amino acids: CASSPPRESNGYTF. The CDR3 coding sequence is TGTGCCAGCAGTCCTCCTAGGGAGTCGAATGGCTACACCTTC.

V gene TRBV30 combines with J gene TRBJ1-2; the D is unclear. This CDR3 is 12 amino acids long. Germline loops: CDR1 GTSNPN, CDR2 SVGIG (reference sequence). Trimming removed 3 bases at V and 4 bases at J, with 9 bases between. CDR3 in DNA: TGTGCCTGGAGCCAAGAGGGCTATGGCTACACCTTC. Protein: CAWSQEGYGYTF.

CDR3 nucleotides: TGTGCCAGCAGTGACACGGGGGGAAACACCATATATTTT. Amino acid sequence: CASSDTGGNTIYF. This chain connects TRBV2 to TRBJ1-3; D call uncertain. The CDR3 has 13 amino acids. Germline V CDR1 and CDR2: SNHLY, FYNNEI. Trimming removed 3 bases from V and 4 bases from J, with 7 bases in between.

This chain uses TRBV7-6 with TRBJ1-4, with D maybe TRBD1 (5 bases). Germline V gene lookup returns CDR1 SGHVS and CDR2 FNYEAQ. Trimming left V 8 bases short and J 3 bases short, with 10 bases between. The CDR3 totals 13 residues. The CDR3 loop is CASGGYANEKLFF. Written as DNA, the CDR3 is TGTGCCAGCGGGGGGTACGCTAATGAAAAACTGTTTTTT.

The chain has TRBV20-1 and TRBJ2-1, with 14 bases matching TRBD2. The CDR3 sequence is 16 residues long. The germline gives CDR1 DFQATT, CDR2 SNEGSKA (reference sequence). Unmatched junction bases numbered 11, after V lost 3 bases and J lost 10 bases. Here the CDR3 reads CSASGPGLAGAPEQFF. The CDR3 region has the DNA TGCAGTGCTAGTGGTCCGGGACTAGCGGGGGCCCCCGAGCAGTTCTTC.

The table lists this clone with a few counts. The chain is built from TRBV29-1 and TRBJ1-2; a possible D gene is TRBD1 (5 bases). This CDR3 has 11 residues. Germline CDR1 reads SQVTM; CDR2 reads ANQGSEA. V was shortened by 4 bases and J by 6 bases, with 9 bases between the two germline ends. This chain's CDR3 is CSVGREDGYTF. In DNA, the CDR3 is TGCAGCGTTGGCAGGGAAGATGGCTACACCTTC.

This sequence joins TRBV29-1 and TRBJ2-7; no firm D call. V was cut by 1 base and J by 5 bases, with 18 bases left in between. Germline CDR1 is SQVTM and CDR2 is ANQGSEA. CDR3 length: 15 amino acids. The CDR3 DNA follows: TGCAGCGTTGAAGTGCCCGAAGGTGGAGTCCACGAGCAGTACTTC. Amino acids: CSVEVPEGGVHEQYF.

V usage is TRBV19 and J usage is TRBJ1-5; 9 nucleotides align to TRBD1. The CDR3 is 17 residues long. The trim removed 3 bases at V and 7 bases at J, leaving 13 bases unmatched. Germline V gene sequence: CDR1 LNHDA, CDR2 SQIVND (reference sequence). CDR3 region: CASSMGATGGLRQPQHF. The CDR3 DNA follows: TGTGCCAGTAGTATGGGGGCGACAGGGGGACTTAGACAGCCCCAGCATTTT.